This T cell receptor (beta chain) appears in the sequencing data of a study of cytomegalovirus exposure and HLA in healthy donors. The study, taken as a whole, reports: A list of more than 150 TCR beta chains associated with cytomegalovirus was given.

Of note for this clone: Its antigen is currently unknown.

The PCR had 60 Vbeta and 13 Jbeta primers. Profiling relied on immunoSEQ multiplex PCR, and the TCRdb table lists in-frame clones only, not all of them. The table lists approximately 82,000 clones. The germline CDR1 and CDR2 sequences are SGHNT and YYREEE (reference sequence). V was clipped by 4 bases and J by 4 bases; unmatched bases: 9. This CDR3 is 17 amino acids long. The rearrangement links TRBV5-4 to TRBJ2-7; 15 nucleotides agree with TRBD2. Sequencing input: PBMCs. This TCR came from a woman in her fifties or sixties in good health and CMV-seronegative. In nucleotides, the CDR3 is TGTGCCAGCAGCGCGCCGGGACTAGCGGGAGGAAAATACGAGCAGTACTTC. Encoded protein: CASSAPGLAGGKYEQYF.